This TCR beta chain was identified in a study of spatial heterogeneity in lung cancer. Study-level results: Counts that tracked tumor mutation counts were those of expanded intratumoral alpha and beta TCRs.

This clonotype was seen repeatedly, ten times or more. No antigen is known for it. Time point defined: sample taken at primary tumor resection. The CDR3 consists of 12 residues. Trimming removed 6 bases at V and 3 bases at J, with 6 bases between. Germline V CDR1 and CDR2: SNHLY, FYNNEI. MiXCR, run by TCRdb on the 5' RACE reads, gives a single entry per CDR3 protein. The table lists 11,000 to 15,000 distinct CDR3 sequences, about 4.8% of them singletons. This receptor was identified in a female donor with early-stage non-small cell lung cancer. This specimen was lung tumor tissue, taken at surgery. This sequence joins TRBV2 and TRBJ2-1; D remains unclear. DNA of the CDR3: TGTGCCAGCAGCATGAGCTACAATGAGCAGTTCTTC. Translated: CASSMSYNEQFF.